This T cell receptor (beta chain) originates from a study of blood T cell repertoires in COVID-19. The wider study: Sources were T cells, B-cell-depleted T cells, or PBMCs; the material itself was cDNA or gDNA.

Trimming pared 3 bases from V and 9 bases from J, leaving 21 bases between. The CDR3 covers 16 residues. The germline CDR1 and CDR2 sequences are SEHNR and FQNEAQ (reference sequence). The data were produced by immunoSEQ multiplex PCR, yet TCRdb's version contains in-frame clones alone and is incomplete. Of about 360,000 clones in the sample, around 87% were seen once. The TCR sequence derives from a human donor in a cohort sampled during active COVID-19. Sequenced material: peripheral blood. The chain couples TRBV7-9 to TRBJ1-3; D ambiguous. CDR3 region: CASSFSRQLTPGTIYF. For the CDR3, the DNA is TGTGCCAGCAGCTTCTCCCGCCAGTTAACCCCGGGCACCATATATTTT.